These T cell receptor beta chains were read from a single sample in a study of identical twins. One entry per CDR3 protein, called by TCRdb with MiXCR from the 5' RACE reads. The sample contains around 550,000 distinct CDR3 sequences, around 15% of which appear only once. The same data also contributed to another study, on yellow fever vaccine responses in identical twins.

Specimen: CD4+ T cells sorted from blood. These receptors all come from a woman younger than 35 in good health. CDR3s include the opening cysteine and the closing phenylalanine or tryptophan. The D gene is left open where the match is weak. Expanded clones get a size class; other rows say once, few or many, or leave the size out.

CDR3aa	CDR3nt	d_gene	v_gene	j_gene	abundance
CASSFQREAIYNEQFF	TGTGCCAGCAGCTTCCAGCGGGAAGCCATCTACAATGAGCAGTTCTTC	TRBD2	TRBV5-6	TRBJ2-1	many
CASKRQEHYEQYF	TGTGCCAGTAAAAGGCAGGAGCATTACGAGCAGTACTTC	NA	TRBV19	TRBJ2-7	few
CASRGVSTDTQYF	TGCGCCAGCAGGGGAGTGAGCACAGATACGCAGTATTTT	NA	TRBV5-1	TRBJ2-3	many
CASSDRVANTEAFF	TGTGCCAGCAGTGACAGGGTAGCGAACACTGAAGCTTTCTTT	TRBD1	TRBV12-3/TRBV12-4	TRBJ1-1	NA
CSASGREQFF	TGCAGTGCTAGTGGGCGAGAGCAGTTCTTC	NA	TRBV20-1	TRBJ2-1	few
CASSLVWPPYEQYF	TGTGCCAGCAGCTTAGTTTGGCCCCCCTACGAGCAGTACTTC	NA	TRBV7-9	TRBJ2-7	NA
CASSFAIGLGQETQYF	TGCGCCAGCAGCTTCGCCATTGGACTAGGACAAGAGACCCAGTACTTC	TRBD2	TRBV5-1	TRBJ2-5	NA
CASSLRIGSLAPQWTQYF	TGTGCCAGCAGCTTAAGAATAGGCTCCCTAGCGCCTCAATGGACCCAGTACTTC	NA	TRBV11-2	TRBJ2-5	NA
CASSADRSTNTEAFF	TGTGCCAGCAGCGCTGACAGATCCACGAACACTGAAGCTTTCTTT	NA	TRBV9	TRBJ1-1	NA
CASSLGFYGYTF	TGTGCCAGCAGTTTAGGGTTCTATGGCTACACCTTC	NA	TRBV28	TRBJ1-2	many
CASSEMGSGANVLTF	TGTGCCAGCAGTGAAATGGGGAGTGGGGCCAACGTCCTGACTTTC	NA	TRBV2	TRBJ2-6	NA
CSFGGQLRETQYF	TGCAGCTTCGGCGGGCAGCTAAGAGAAACCCAGTACTTC	NA	TRBV29-1	TRBJ2-5	NA
CASSYSGGSSNYGYTF	TGTGCCAGCAGTTACTCGGGGGGCTCCTCTAACTATGGCTACACCTTC	NA	TRBV6-5	TRBJ1-2	few
CASSQDLAPQLSGANVLTF	TGCGCCAGCAGCCAAGATCTAGCACCACAACTCTCTGGGGCCAACGTCCTGACTTTC	NA	TRBV4-1	TRBJ2-6	few
CASHRDNAYEQYF	TGTGCCTCTCACCGGGACAATGCCTACGAGCAGTACTTC	NA	TRBV10-3	TRBJ2-7	few
CASSLWAGQAYEQYF	TGTGCCAGCAGTTTGTGGGCGGGACAAGCCTACGAGCAGTACTTC	NA	TRBV28	TRBJ2-7	NA
CASSQYTSGANVLTF	TGCGCCAGCAGCCAGTACACCTCTGGGGCCAACGTCCTGACTTTC	NA	TRBV4-1	TRBJ2-6	NA
CASSKDGLYETQYF	TGCGCCAGCAGCAAGGATGGCCTCTATGAGACCCAGTACTTC	NA	TRBV5-1	TRBJ2-5	few
CASSLVGGNEQFF	TGTGCCAGCAGCTTGGTAGGGGGCAATGAGCAGTTCTTC	NA	TRBV5-1	TRBJ2-1	many
CASRAARNEQFF	TGTGCCAGCAGAGCTGCCCGCAATGAGCAGTTCTTC	NA	TRBV12-3/TRBV12-4	TRBJ2-1	NA
CASSFPGRAPNEQFF	TGCGCCAGCAGCTTCCCCGGGAGGGCCCCCAATGAGCAGTTCTTC	TRBD2	TRBV5-1	TRBJ2-1	NA
CASSLGLAGPRQFF	TGTGCCAGCAGTTTGGGACTAGCGGGCCCCCGCCAGTTCTTC	TRBD2	TRBV12-3/TRBV12-4	TRBJ2-1	NA
CASSLKENANTGELFF	TGTGCCAGCAGTTTAAAGGAAAACGCGAACACCGGGGAGCTGTTTTTT	NA	TRBV28	TRBJ2-2	NA
CASSLGFGTGSVKLFF	TGTGCCAGCAGCCTGGGGTTTGGGACAGGGTCTGTAAAACTGTTTTTT	TRBD1	TRBV5-5	TRBJ1-4	few
CASSEGVGSGANVLTF	TGTGCCAGCAGTGAAGGAGTAGGCTCTGGGGCCAACGTCCTGACTTTC	NA	TRBV25-1	TRBJ2-6	NA
CASSFVTSNEQFF	TGCGCCAGCAGCTTTGTGACTAGCAATGAGCAGTTCTTC	NA	TRBV5-1	TRBJ2-1	NA
CASTTTSGGGNYGYTF	TGTGCCAGCACCACAACCAGCGGTGGGGGGAACTATGGCTACACCTTC	NA	TRBV7-9	TRBJ1-2	few
CASRPSTGGWGETQYF	TGTGCCAGCAGACCCTCGACAGGGGGCTGGGGAGAGACCCAGTACTTC	TRBD1	TRBV27	TRBJ2-5	NA
CSARVASYPSYEQYF	TGCAGTGCTAGAGTGGCCAGTTACCCCTCCTACGAGCAGTACTTC	NA	TRBV20-1	TRBJ2-7	few
CSAGGGSEAFF	TGCAGTGCTGGAGGGGGGTCTGAAGCTTTCTTT	NA	TRBV20-1	TRBJ1-1	NA
CSARPLGGESYNEQFF	TGCAGTGCTAGGCCCTTGGGAGGGGAGTCCTACAATGAGCAGTTCTTC	TRBD2	TRBV20-1	TRBJ2-1	NA
CASREDSNTGELFF	TGTGCCAGCAGGGAGGATTCGAACACCGGGGAGCTGTTTTTT	NA	TRBV2	TRBJ2-2	few
CSVDTGHRGTDTQYF	TGCAGCGTTGATACCGGGCACCGGGGGACAGATACGCAGTATTTT	NA	TRBV29-1	TRBJ2-3	many
CASTKQGQIGANEKLFF	TGTGCCAGCACCAAACAGGGGCAGATAGGAGCTAATGAAAAACTGTTTTTT	TRBD1	TRBV5-5	TRBJ1-4	NA
CATKLFSGTEAFF	TGTGCCACCAAGTTGTTTAGTGGCACTGAAGCTTTCTTT	NA	TRBV2	TRBJ1-1	NA
CASGLGRLAGGTDTQYF	TGTGCTAGTGGTTTGGGCCGACTAGCGGGAGGCACAGATACGCAGTATTTT	TRBD2	TRBV12-5	TRBJ2-3	NA
CASSLVGQGRTGELFF	TGTGCCAGCAGCTTAGTGGGGCAGGGACGCACCGGGGAGCTGTTTTTT	NA	TRBV11-2	TRBJ2-2	few
CASSWSPGELFF	TGTGCCAGCAGCTGGAGTCCCGGGGAGCTGTTTTTT	NA	TRBV11-2	TRBJ2-2	many
CASSRHVSRAFF	TGTGCCAGCAGTCGTCATGTCTCCCGAGCTTTCTTT	NA	TRBV6-8	TRBJ1-1	NA
CASSRSGGIGVVDQPQHF	TGTGCCAGCAGTCGATCGGGGGGGATCGGCGTAGTGGATCAGCCCCAGCATTTT	NA	TRBV27	TRBJ1-5	few
CASSLMGAGTEAFF	TGTGCCAGCAGTTTAATGGGGGCTGGGACTGAAGCTTTCTTT	NA	TRBV12-3/TRBV12-4	TRBJ1-1	once
CSARQTGINQPQHF	TGCAGTGCTAGACAGACAGGGATCAATCAGCCCCAGCATTTT	TRBD1	TRBV20-1	TRBJ1-5	few
CASSLEVYPDTQYF	TGCGCCAGCAGCTTGGAGGTCTACCCAGATACGCAGTATTTT	NA	TRBV5-1	TRBJ2-3	NA
CASSLLRRDGAMSSSSGLLNEQFF	NA	NA	TRBV27	TRBJ2-1	NA
CASSVGARGSYTDTQYF	TGTGCCAGCAGCGTAGGGGCGCGGGGGTCATACACAGATACGCAGTATTTT	TRBD2	TRBV9	TRBJ2-3	few
CASSVGQGIADTQYF	TGTGCCAGCAGCGTAGGGCAGGGGATAGCAGATACGCAGTATTTT	NA	TRBV9	TRBJ2-3	NA
CSAATANTEAFF	TGCAGTGCCGCGACAGCGAACACTGAAGCTTTCTTT	NA	TRBV20-1	TRBJ1-1	NA